This passage covers 24 T cell receptor beta chains from one sample sequenced in a study of T cells in tuberculosis. The table came from immunoSEQ multiplex PCR; TCRdb's copy has only in-frame clones and leaves some out. The repertoire holds 40,000 to 45,000 clones, around 96% seen once, with approximately 7.6% in the top ten. Input material: PBMCs. These receptors came from a donor aged 10-29 years with latent tuberculosis or without tuberculosis infection.

This chain connects TRBV6-6 to TRBJ1-3, with 8 positions matching TRBD1. CDR3 length: 15 amino acids. The J segment lost 8 bases and the V segment lost 4 bases, leaving 10 bases of the junction unmatched. Germline V CDR1 and CDR2: MNHNY, SVGAGI (reference sequence). This CDR3 is CASSSSGTGGYTIYF. In DNA form, the CDR3 reads TGTGCCAGCAGTTCTTCTGGGACAGGAGGGTACACCATATATTTT.

The CDR3 spells CAWSPLAATDTQYF. For the CDR3, the DNA is TGTGCCTGGAGTCCGCTAGCGGCAACAGATACGCAGTATTTT. The rearrangement links TRBV30 to TRBJ2-3; 7 bases agree with TRBD2. Germline values: CDR1 GTSNPN, CDR2 SVGIG (reference sequence). This CDR3 contains 14 residues. The junction had 5 bases not matched to a gene; V was cut back by 2 bases and J by 3 bases.

The gene calls are TRBV7-2 and TRBJ2-7, with TRBD2 as a possible D gene (6 bases). V lost 8 bases to trimming and J lost 2 bases, with 28 bases between them. The V gene's germline CDR1 is SGHTA and CDR2 FQGNSA. The CDR3 runs to 18 residues. CDR3 amino acids: CASAGPHGWREGAYEQYF. The CDR3 nucleotides read TGTGCCAGCGCGGGCCCACACGGGTGGCGGGAAGGGGCCTACGAGCAGTACTTC.

The gene calls are TRBV6-5 and TRBJ2-7; D uncertain. The V end was cut by 5 bases, the J end by 2 bases, with 7 bases between. This CDR3 is built from 12 residues. The germline V gene has CDR1 MNHEY and CDR2 SVGAGI. The DNA of the CDR3 is TGTGCCAGCAGTCCTACCACCTACGAGCAGTACTTC. This sequence encodes CASSPTTYEQYF.

DNA of the CDR3: TGTGCCAGCAGCTTATCCGGGACAACTCAGCCCCAGCATTTT. Translated, it gives CASSLSGTTQPQHF. The chain employs TRBV7-2 and TRBJ1-5; weak D call: TRBD1 (6 bases). The V gene lost 2 bases and the J gene lost 6 bases, with 11 bases spanning the gap. CDR1 and CDR2 (germline): SGHTA, FQGNSA. The CDR3 runs to 14 residues.

The chain has TRBV9 and TRBJ2-7; TRBD1 matches at 9 bases. The V gene's germline CDR1 is SGDLS and CDR2 YYNGEE. This CDR3 has 15 residues. J was trimmed by 7 bases and V by 4 bases; bases with no gene match: 12. The CDR3 protein is CASSPDRGASQEQYF. DNA for the CDR3: TGTGCCAGCAGCCCGGACAGGGGCGCATCTCAAGAGCAGTACTTC.

The chain is built from TRBV2 and TRBJ1-1; D remains unclear. The V and J ends lost 6 bases and 3 bases respectively, with 14 bases between them. The CDR3 extends over 14 amino acids. The germline gives CDR1 SNHLY, CDR2 FYNNEI. The DNA of the CDR3 is TGTGCCAGCAGCTCGCCATTGGCGGACACTGAAGCTTTCTTT. It is translated as CASSSPLADTEAFF.

The chain carries TRBV5-8 and TRBJ1-1; tentative D call: TRBD1 (5 bases). The V end lost 0 bases, the J end lost 4 bases, and 7 bases lay between the germline ends. CDR1 and CDR2 (germline): SGHTS, YDEGEE. There are 13 residues in the CDR3. CDR3 coding DNA: TGTGCCAGCAGCTTGGGGGGCGTCACTGAAGCTTTCTTT. This sequence encodes CASSLGGVTEAFF.

The V and J genes are TRBV9 and TRBJ2-1; tentative D call: TRBD2 (5 bases). The V end was cut by 0 bases, the J end by 5 bases, with 15 bases between. This CDR3 has 16 amino acids. Germline CDR1 is SGDLS and CDR2 is YYNGEE. CDR3 protein: CASSVAWENLHNEQFF. DNA for the CDR3: TGTGCCAGCAGCGTAGCTTGGGAGAACCTACACAATGAGCAGTTCTTC.

The chain couples TRBV30 to TRBJ2-2; D perhaps matches TRBD1 (5 bases). V dropped 1 base and J dropped 4 bases, with 13 bases sitting between them. Germline-derived CDR1 and CDR2 are GTSNPN and SVGIG (reference sequence). The CDR3 extends over 15 amino acids. The CDR3 DNA reads as TGTGCCTGGAGTGCTGGACAAGTGGCCACCGGGGAGCTGTTTTTT. This gives the protein CAWSAGQVATGELFF. Full variable domain (outside the CDR3, taken from reference TRBV30 and TRBJ2-2): SQTIHQWPATLVQPVGSPLSLECTVEGTSNPNLYWYRQAAGRGLQLLFYSVGIGQISSEVPQNLSASRPQDRQFILSSKKLLLSDSGFYLCAWSAGQVATGELFFGEGSRLTVL.

The chain carries TRBV4-1 and TRBJ1-5, with TRBD1 matching over 7 bases. Unmatched junction bases numbered 4, after V lost 1 base and J lost 7 bases. Germline loops: CDR1 MGHRA, CDR2 YSYEKL. This CDR3 has 14 residues. CDR3 residues: CASSQGQGGQPQHF. CDR3 DNA sequence: TGCGCCAGCAGCCAAGGACAGGGAGGCCAGCCCCAGCATTTT.

A single count supports this clone. The genes are TRBV19 and TRBJ1-4, with TRBD1 matching over 9 bases. This CDR3 is 15 amino acids long. Per germline, CDR1 LNHDA and CDR2 SQIVND (reference sequence). V was pared by 4 bases and J by 8 bases, with 8 bases of the junction left unmatched. This chain's CDR3 is CASSTAGTGYEKLFF. The CDR3 coding sequence is TGTGCCAGTAGTACGGCCGGGACAGGGTACGAAAAACTGTTTTTT.

This chain links TRBV6-5 with TRBJ2-5, with D possibly being TRBD2 (5 bases). V lost 5 bases and J lost 5, with 12 bases in between. The CDR3 extends over 13 amino acids. The germline CDR1 and CDR2 sequences are MNHEY and SVGAGI. The DNA for the CDR3 is TGTGCCAGCAGTAATGAACTAGGGGAGACCCAGTACTTC. It codes for CASSNELGETQYF.

This chain joins TRBV4-2 and TRBJ1-4; TRBD1 aligns across 7 bases. V lost 3 bases to trimming and J lost 6 bases; unmatched junction nucleotides: 7. This CDR3 is 15 amino acids long. Germline loops: CDR1 LGHNA, CDR2 YNFKEQ. The CDR3 here is CASSHPGGQDEKLFF. The CDR3 DNA reads as TGTGCCAGCAGCCACCCAGGGGGTCAGGATGAAAAACTGTTTTTT.

This chain joins TRBV2 and TRBJ2-7; D might be TRBD2 (6 bases). V gave up 4 bases and J gave up 5 bases, with 9 bases separating them. The CDR3 is 12 residues long. The germline V gene has CDR1 SNHLY and CDR2 FYNNEI. DNA of the CDR3: TGTGCCAGCAGTGTCACTAGCCACGAGCAGTACTTC. This translates into CASSVTSHEQYF.

V gene TRBV29-1 combines with J gene TRBJ1-1; the match to TRBD1 covers 10 bases. After removal of 4 bases from V and 3 bases from J, the junction contained 5 bases not matched to a gene. The CDR3 loop spans 14 amino acids. Germline lookup yields CDR1 SQVTM and CDR2 ANQGSEA. The CDR3 bases are TGCAGCGTTGTCCCGACAGGGGGCTACACTGAAGCTTTCTTT. Its translation: CSVVPTGGYTEAFF.

The chain has TRBV6-5 and TRBJ1-2; no clear D. The CDR3 consists of 15 residues. The germline gives CDR1 MNHEY, CDR2 SVGAGI. V dropped 6 bases and J dropped 4 bases, with 18 bases sitting between them. The DNA for the CDR3 is TGTGCCAGCAGCTTACACCCCCCCGGCGGCTATGGCTACACCTTC. It translates to CASSLHPPGGYGYTF.

The chain couples TRBV11-2 to TRBJ2-3, with D hard to call. CDR3 length equals 16 residues. CDR1 and CDR2 (germline): SGHAT, FQNNGV. With 5 bases removed from V and 0 bases from J, the gap between germline ends came to 15 bases. The CDR3 bases are TGTGCCAGCAGCACAACAACCTGGGCTAGCACAGATACGCAGTATTTT. This gives the protein CASSTTTWASTDTQYF.

The chain is built from TRBV7-6 and TRBJ1-2, with unresolved D. The germline CDR1 and CDR2 sequences are SGHVS and FNYEAQ. The germline V and J ends were trimmed by 5 bases and 3 bases, with 10 bases remaining between them. The CDR3 covers 13 residues. CDR3 amino acids: CASSPPGDYGYTF. DNA for the CDR3: TGTGCCAGCAGCCCCCCGGGTGACTATGGCTACACCTTC.

The chain couples TRBV6-1 to TRBJ1-1, with 7 bases lining up with TRBD1. Losses at the gene ends were 6 bases for V and 0 bases for J; bases not matched to a gene: 4. Looked up from germline, CDR1 is MNHNS and CDR2 is SASEGT. The length of the CDR3 is 14 residues. In DNA form, the CDR3 reads TGTGCCAGCAGCCCCGGGACAGTGAACACTGAAGCTTTCTTT. Residues: CASSPGTVNTEAFF.

The rearrangement joins TRBV6-6 to TRBJ1-1; D unresolved. Per the germline V gene, CDR1 is MNHNY and CDR2 is SVGAGI (reference sequence). This CDR3 spans 13 amino acids. V dropped 7 bases and J dropped 4 bases, with 13 bases sitting between them. Written as DNA, the CDR3 is TGTGCCAGCACCTCATCTGGCTCCACTGAAGCTTTCTTT. It translates to CASTSSGSTEAFF.

The chain recombines TRBV6-1 with TRBJ1-1; D not certain. CDR3 size: 15 residues. CDR1 and CDR2 (germline): MNHNS, SASEGT. CDR3 in amino acids: CATAGNLGLNTEAFF. In DNA form, the CDR3 reads TGTGCTACAGCGGGAAATCTTGGGTTGAACACTGAAGCTTTCTTT.

The chain employs TRBV27 and TRBJ2-7, with 8 bases lining up with TRBD2. The germline V gene encodes CDR1 MNHEY and CDR2 SMNVEV (reference sequence). The V gene end was trimmed by 4 bases and the J gene end by 0 bases; junction bases not matched to a gene: 2. The CDR3 spans 14 residues. CDR3 sequence (DNA): TGTGCCAGCAGTTATGCGGGGGGCTCCTACGAGCAGTACTTC. Translated, it gives CASSYAGGSYEQYF.

The chain has TRBV6-1 and TRBJ2-2; 9 nucleotides agree with TRBD2. Germline values: CDR1 MNHNS, CDR2 SASEGT. V dropped 2 bases and J dropped 3; count of bases not matched to a gene: 4. The CDR3 has 16 residues. The CDR3 nucleotides are TGTGCCAGCAGTGAATTGGCGGGAGGGTACACCGGGGAGCTGTTTTTT. This gives the protein CASSELAGGYTGELFF.